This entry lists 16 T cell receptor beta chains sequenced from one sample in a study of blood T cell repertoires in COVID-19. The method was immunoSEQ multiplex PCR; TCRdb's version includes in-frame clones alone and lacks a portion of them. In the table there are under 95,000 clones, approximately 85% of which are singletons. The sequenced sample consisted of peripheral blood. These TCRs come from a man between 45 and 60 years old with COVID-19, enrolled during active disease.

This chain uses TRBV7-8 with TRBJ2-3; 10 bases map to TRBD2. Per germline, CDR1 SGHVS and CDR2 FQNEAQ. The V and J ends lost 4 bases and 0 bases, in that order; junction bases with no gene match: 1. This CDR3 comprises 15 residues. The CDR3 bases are TGTGCCAGCAGCTCACTAGCGGGAAGCACAGATACGCAGTATTTT. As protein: CASSSLAGSTDTQYF.

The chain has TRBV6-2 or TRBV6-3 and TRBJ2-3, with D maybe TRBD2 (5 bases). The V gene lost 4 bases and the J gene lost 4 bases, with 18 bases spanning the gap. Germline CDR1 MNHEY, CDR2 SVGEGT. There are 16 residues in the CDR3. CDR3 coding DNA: TGTGCCAGCAGTTCTACACCCGGGGAGATGGCAGATACGCAGTATTTT. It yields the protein CASSSTPGEMADTQYF.

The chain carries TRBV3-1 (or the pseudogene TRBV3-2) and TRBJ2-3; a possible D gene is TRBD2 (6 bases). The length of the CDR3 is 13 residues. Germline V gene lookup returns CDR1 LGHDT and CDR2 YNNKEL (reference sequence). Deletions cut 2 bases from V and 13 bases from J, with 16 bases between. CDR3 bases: TGTGCCAGCAGCCAAATCGCGGGGCGAGAAGAGTATTTT. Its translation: CASSQIAGREEYF.

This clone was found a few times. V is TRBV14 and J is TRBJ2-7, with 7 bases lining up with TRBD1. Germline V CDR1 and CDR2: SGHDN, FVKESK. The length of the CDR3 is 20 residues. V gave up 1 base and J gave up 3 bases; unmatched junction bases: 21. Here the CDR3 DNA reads TGTGCCAGCAGCCAAGGCCCGACAGGGTCCACCTTCCCTCTTTTCTACGAGCAGTACTTC. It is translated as CASSQGPTGSTFPLFYEQYF.

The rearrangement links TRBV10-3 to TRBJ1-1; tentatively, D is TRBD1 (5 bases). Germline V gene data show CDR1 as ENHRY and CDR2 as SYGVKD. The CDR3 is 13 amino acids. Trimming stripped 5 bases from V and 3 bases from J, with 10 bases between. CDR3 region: CAISWGVDTEAFF. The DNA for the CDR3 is TGTGCCATCAGTTGGGGGGTAGACACTGAAGCTTTCTTT.

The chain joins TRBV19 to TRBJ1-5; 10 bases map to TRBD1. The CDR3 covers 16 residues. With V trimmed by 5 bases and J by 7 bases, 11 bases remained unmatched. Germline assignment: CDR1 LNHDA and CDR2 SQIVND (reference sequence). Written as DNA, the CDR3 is TGTGCCAGTAGTGTCGGGACAGGGGAGAGGGGACAGCCCCAGCATTTT. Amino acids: CASSVGTGERGQPQHF.

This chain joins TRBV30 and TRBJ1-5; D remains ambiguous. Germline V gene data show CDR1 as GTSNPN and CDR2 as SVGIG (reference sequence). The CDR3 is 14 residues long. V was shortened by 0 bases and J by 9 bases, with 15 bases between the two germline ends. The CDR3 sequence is CAWSVRGSGRPQHF. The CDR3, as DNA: TGTGCCTGGAGTGTACGGGGATCTGGCCGGCCCCAGCATTTT. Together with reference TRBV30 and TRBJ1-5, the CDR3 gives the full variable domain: SQTIHQWPATLVQPVGSPLSLECTVEGTSNPNLYWYRQAAGRGLQLLFYSVGIGQISSEVPQNLSASRPQDRQFILSSKKLLLSDSGFYLCAWSVRGSGRPQHFGDGTRLSIL.

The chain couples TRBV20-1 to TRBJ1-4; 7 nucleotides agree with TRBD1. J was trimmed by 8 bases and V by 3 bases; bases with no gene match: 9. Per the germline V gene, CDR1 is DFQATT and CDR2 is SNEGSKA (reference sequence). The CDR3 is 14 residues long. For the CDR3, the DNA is TGCAGTGCTAGTCGTGGTCAGGGGGGCGAAAAACTGTTTTTT. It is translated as CSASRGQGGEKLFF.

The CDR3 nucleotides are TGTGCCAGCTTAGCCAGGGGAACTATCAATCAGCCCCAGCATTTT. The encoded protein is CASLARGTINQPQHF. The V and J genes are TRBV6-5 and TRBJ1-5, with D tentatively TRBD1 (6 bases). V was shortened by 8 bases and J by 3 bases, with 17 bases between the two germline ends. The length of the CDR3 is 15 residues. Germline V gives CDR1 MNHEY, CDR2 SVGAGI.

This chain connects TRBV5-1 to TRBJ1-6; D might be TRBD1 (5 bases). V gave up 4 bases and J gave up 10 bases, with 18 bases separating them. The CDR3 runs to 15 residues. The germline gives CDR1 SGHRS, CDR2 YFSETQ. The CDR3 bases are TGCGCCAGCAGCCTACCTACAGGCGGAAACTCACCCCTCCACTTT. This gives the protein CASSLPTGGNSPLHF.

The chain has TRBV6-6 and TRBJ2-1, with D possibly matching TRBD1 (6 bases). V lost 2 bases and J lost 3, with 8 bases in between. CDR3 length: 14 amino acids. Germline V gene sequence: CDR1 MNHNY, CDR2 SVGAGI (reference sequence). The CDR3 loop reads CASSYRDNYNEQFF. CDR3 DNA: TGTGCCAGCAGTTACAGGGACAACTACAATGAGCAGTTCTTC.

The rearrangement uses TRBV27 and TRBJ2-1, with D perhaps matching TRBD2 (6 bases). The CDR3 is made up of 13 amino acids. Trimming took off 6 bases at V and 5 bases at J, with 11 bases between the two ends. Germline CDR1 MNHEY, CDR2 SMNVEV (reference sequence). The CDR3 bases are TGTGCCAGCAGCGGGAGTACAAACAATGAGCAGTTCTTC. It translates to CASSGSTNNEQFF.

CDR3 bases: TGTGCCAGCAGTAGGATCACAGGGGGTCTGAGGGGCTACACCTTC. This sequence encodes CASSRITGGLRGYTF. The rearrangement joins TRBV27 to TRBJ1-2; 8 bases map to TRBD1. The CDR3 length is 15 residues. J gave up 8 bases and V 5 bases, and 13 bases lay outside the gene matches. Germline V gives CDR1 MNHEY, CDR2 SMNVEV (reference sequence).

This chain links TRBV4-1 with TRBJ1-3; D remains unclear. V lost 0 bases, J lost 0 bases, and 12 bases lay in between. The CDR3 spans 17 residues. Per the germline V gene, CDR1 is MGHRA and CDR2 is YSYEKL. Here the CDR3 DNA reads TGCGCCAGCAGCCAAGAAAGTGCCAGTTACTCTGGAAACACCATATATTTT. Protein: CASSQESASYSGNTIYF.

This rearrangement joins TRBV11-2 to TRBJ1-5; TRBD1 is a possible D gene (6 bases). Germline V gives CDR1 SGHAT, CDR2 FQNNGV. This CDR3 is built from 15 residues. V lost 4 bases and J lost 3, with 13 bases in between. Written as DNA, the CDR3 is TGTGCCAGCAGCTCCAGCAGGGGTACCAATCAGCCCCAGCATTTT. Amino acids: CASSSSRGTNQPQHF.

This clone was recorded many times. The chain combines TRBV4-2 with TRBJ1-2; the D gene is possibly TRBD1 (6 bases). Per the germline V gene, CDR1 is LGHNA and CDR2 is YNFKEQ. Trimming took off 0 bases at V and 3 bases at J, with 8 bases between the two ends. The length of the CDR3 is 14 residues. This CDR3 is CASSQDKGDYGYTF. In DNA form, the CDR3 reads TGTGCCAGCAGCCAAGATAAGGGGGACTATGGCTACACCTTC.